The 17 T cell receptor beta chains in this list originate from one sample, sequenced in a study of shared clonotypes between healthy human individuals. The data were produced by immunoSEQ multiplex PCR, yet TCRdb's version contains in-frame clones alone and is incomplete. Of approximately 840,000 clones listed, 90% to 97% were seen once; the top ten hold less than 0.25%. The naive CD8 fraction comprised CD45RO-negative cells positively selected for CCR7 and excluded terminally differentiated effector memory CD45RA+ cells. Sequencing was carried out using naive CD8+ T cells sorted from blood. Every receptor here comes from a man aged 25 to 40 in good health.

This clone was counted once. CDR3 region: CASSLNRENSYNEQFF. The CDR3, as DNA: TGTGCCAGCAGCTTAAATCGGGAAAACTCCTACAATGAGCAGTTCTTC. The chain links TRBV11-2 to TRBJ2-1, with D possibly TRBD2 on 5 matching bases. V lost 2 bases and J lost 0, with 11 bases in between. The germline V gene encodes CDR1 SGHAT and CDR2 FQNNGV. The CDR3 covers 16 residues.

In DNA form, the CDR3 reads TGTGCCAGCAGCTTAAAATCCTGGGGTGAAAAACTGTTTTTT. Protein sequence: CASSLKSWGEKLFF. This sequence joins TRBV11-2 and TRBJ1-4; D is unresolved. The V gene's germline CDR1 is SGHAT and CDR2 FQNNGV. The CDR3 is 14 residues long. V gave up 2 bases and J gave up 7 bases, with 11 bases separating them.

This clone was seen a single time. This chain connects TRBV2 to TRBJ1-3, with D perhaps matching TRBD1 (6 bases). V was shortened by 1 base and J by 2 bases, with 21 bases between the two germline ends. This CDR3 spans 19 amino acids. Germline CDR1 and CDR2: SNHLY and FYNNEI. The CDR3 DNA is TGTGCCAGCAGTGAAGGGCAGGGGATCCCAAACCTCCCTGGAAACACCATATATTTT. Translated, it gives CASSEGQGIPNLPGNTIYF.

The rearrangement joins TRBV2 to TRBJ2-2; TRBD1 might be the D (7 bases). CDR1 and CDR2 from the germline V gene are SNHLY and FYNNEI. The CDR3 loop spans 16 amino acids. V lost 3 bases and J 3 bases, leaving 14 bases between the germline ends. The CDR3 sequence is CASSEMGGQHTGELFF. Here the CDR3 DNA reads TGTGCCAGCAGTGAGATGGGGGGACAGCACACCGGGGAGCTGTTTTTT.

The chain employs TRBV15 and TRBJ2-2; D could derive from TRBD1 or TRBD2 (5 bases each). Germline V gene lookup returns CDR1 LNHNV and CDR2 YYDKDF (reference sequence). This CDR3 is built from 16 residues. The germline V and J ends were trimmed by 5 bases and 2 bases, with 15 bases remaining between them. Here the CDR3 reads CATSLGAGFNTGELFF. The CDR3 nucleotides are TGTGCCACCAGCCTCGGGGCAGGATTCAACACCGGGGAGCTGTTTTTT.

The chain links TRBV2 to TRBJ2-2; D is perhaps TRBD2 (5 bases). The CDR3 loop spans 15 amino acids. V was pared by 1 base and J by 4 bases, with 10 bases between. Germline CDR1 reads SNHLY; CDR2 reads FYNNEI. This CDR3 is CASSEEGRGTGELFF. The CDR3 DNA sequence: TGTGCCAGCAGTGAAGAAGGTCGGGGCACCGGGGAGCTGTTTTTT.

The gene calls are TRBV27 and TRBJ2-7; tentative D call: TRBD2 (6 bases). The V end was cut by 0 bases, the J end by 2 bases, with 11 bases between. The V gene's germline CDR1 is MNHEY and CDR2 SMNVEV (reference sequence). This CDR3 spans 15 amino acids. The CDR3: CASSLSPSAAYEQYF. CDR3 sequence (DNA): TGTGCCAGCAGTTTATCCCCTAGCGCCGCCTACGAGCAGTACTTC.

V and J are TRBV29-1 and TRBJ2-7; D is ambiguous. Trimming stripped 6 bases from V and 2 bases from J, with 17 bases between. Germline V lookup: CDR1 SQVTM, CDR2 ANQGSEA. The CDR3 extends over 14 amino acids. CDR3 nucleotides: TGCAGCGTATACCGGGCCTCAGAGCCCTACGAGCAGTACTTC. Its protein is CSVYRASEPYEQYF.

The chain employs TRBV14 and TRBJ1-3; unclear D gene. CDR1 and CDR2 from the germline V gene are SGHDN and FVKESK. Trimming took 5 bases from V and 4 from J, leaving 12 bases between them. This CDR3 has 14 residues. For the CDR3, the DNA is TGTGCCAGCAGCGATGGCCCTTACGGAAACACCATATATTTT. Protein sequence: CASSDGPYGNTIYF.

The CDR3 DNA reads TGTGCCAGCAGCCCCGTGGACAGCCTTGAAAAACTGTTTTTT. Translated, it gives CASSPVDSLEKLFF. This sequence joins TRBV7-9 and TRBJ1-4; the D gene is possibly TRBD1 (6 bases). The CDR3 runs to 14 residues. Trimming took off 5 bases at V and 7 bases at J, with 14 bases between the two ends. The germline V gene has CDR1 SEHNR and CDR2 FQNEAQ (reference sequence).

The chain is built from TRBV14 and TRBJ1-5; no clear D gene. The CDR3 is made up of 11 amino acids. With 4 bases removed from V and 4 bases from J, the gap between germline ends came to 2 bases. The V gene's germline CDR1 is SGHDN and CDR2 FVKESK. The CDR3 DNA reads TGTGCCAGCAGCCTGAATCAGCCCCAGCATTTT. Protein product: CASSLNQPQHF.

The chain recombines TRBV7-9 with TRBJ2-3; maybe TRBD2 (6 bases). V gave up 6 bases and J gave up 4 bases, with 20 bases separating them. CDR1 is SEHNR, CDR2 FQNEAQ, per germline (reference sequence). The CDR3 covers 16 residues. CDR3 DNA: TGTGCCAGCAGATCTACCTGGCGGGACCGCGCAGATACGCAGTATTTT. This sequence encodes CASRSTWRDRADTQYF. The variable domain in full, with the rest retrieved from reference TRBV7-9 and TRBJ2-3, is DTGVSQNPRHKITKRGQNVTFRCDPISEHNRLYWYRQTLGQGPEFLTYFQNEAQLEKSRLLSDRFSAERPKGSFSTLEIQRTEQGDSAMYLCASRSTWRDRADTQYFGPGTRLTVL.

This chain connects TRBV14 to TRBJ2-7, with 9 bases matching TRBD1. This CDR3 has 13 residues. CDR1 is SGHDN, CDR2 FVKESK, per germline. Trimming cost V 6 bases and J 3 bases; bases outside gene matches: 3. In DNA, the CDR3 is TGTGCCAGCAGGGGACAGGGAGGCTACGAGCAGTACTTC. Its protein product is CASRGQGGYEQYF.

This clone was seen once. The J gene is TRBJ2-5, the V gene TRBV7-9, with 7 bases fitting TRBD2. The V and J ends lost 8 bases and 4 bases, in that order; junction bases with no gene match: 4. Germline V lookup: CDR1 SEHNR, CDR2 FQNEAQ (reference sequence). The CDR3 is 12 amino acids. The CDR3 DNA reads TGTGCCAGCGACGGGGAGGGAGAGACCCAGTACTTC. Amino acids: CASDGEGETQYF.

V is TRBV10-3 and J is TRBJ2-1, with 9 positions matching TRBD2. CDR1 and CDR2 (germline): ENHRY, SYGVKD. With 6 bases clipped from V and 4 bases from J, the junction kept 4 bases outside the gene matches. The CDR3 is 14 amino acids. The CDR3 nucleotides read TGTGCCATCAGCCCGGGACTAGCATACAATGAGCAGTTCTTC. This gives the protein CAISPGLAYNEQFF.

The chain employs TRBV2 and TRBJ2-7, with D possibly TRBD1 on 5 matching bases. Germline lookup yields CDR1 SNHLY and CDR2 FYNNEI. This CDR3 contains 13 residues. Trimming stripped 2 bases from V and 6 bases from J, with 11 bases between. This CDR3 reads CASSERGHLEQYF. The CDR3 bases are TGTGCCAGCAGTGAAAGGGGCCATCTCGAGCAGTACTTC. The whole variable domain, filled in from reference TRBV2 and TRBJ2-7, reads EPEVTQTPSHQVTQMGQEVILRCVPISNHLYFYWYRQILGQKVEFLVSFYNNEISEKSEIFDDQFSVERPDGSNFTLKIRSTKLEDSAMYFCASSERGHLEQYFGPGTRLTVT.

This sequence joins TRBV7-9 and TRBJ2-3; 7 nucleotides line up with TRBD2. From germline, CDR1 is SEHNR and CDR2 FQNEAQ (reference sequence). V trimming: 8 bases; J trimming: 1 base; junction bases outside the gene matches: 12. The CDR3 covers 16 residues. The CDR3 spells CASGGGVLRGTDTQYF. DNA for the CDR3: TGTGCCAGCGGTGGGGGGGTCCTTAGGGGCACAGATACGCAGTATTTT.